This T cell receptor (beta chain) was found in a study of blood T cells in healthy people across ages. PCR was performed a second time for about 7 to 12 cycles using a sample-barcoded 5' primer and a J-beta primer mix. TCRdb called the 5' RACE reads again in MiXCR, with one record for every CDR3 protein. Here the sample spans approximately 960,000 distinct CDR3 sequences, about 28% being singletons. The CDR3 is made up of 16 amino acids. The data also belong to a second study, concerning T cells of mothers and their children. Per that paper: It was observed that no persistent microchimeric T cell clones could be detected.

The receptor's source is a woman aged 35 to 49 in good health. Sequencing input: blood. The chain carries TRBV1 and TRBJ2-5; no DNA check was done on the table's D call, TRBD2. TRBV1 is deemed a pseudogene. The CDR3 loop reads CTSSQGGLAGGETQYF. CDR3 nucleotide sequence: TGCACCAGCAGCCAAGGAGGACTAGCGGGGGGTGAGACCCAGTACTTC.